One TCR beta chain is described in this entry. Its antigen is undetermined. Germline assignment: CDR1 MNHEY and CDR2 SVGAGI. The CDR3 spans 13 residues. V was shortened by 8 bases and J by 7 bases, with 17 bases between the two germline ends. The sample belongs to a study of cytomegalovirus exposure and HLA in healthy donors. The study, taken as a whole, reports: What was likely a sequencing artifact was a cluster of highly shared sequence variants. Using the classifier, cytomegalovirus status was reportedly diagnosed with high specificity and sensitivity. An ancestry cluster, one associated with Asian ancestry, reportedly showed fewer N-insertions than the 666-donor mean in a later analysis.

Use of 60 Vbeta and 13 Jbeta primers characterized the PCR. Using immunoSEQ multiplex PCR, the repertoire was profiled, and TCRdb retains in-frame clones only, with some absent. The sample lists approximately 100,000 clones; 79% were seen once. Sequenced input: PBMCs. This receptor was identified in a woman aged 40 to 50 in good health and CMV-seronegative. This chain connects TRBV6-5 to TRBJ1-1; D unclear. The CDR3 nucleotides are TGTGCCAGCGGTGTCCGTCGTGGGAGTGAAGCTTTCTTT. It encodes CASGVRRGSEAFF.